This TCR beta chain is from a study of T cell repertoires in cytomegalovirus infection. Study context: The study used recently identified HLA-C-restricted and well-studied HLA-B-restricted CMV epitopes. Both a matching HLA type and CMV infection were indicated by public TCR beta signatures.

V was pared by 6 bases and J by 1 base, with 6 bases between. The CDR3 loop spans 13 amino acids. CDR1 MNHEY and CDR2 SMNVEV come from the germline V gene (reference sequence). Findings of the study overall: Ex vivo, HLA-C-restricted CMV-specific TCR beta clonotypes prevailed over the rest of the response.

TCRdb redid the calling of the reads with MiXCR, one entry per CDR3 protein. Of fewer than 850,000 distinct CDR3 sequences detected, just under 30% appear once; the ten largest clones hold 10% to 15%. This clonotype was seen only once. As yet, its antigen is unknown. Possible read error: a much larger clone is one base away. V gene TRBV27 combines with J gene TRBJ2-2; no definite D call. This receptor was obtained from a human donor in good health (CMV status not recorded). Some clones in this sample may be carry-over from other donors' samples. Source: cultured CD8+ T cells from PBMCs, taken from culture after CMV antigen stimulation. This CDR3 reads CASSTENTGELFF. The CDR3 region has the DNA TGTGCCAGCAGCACGGAGAACACCGGGGAGCTGTTTTTT.